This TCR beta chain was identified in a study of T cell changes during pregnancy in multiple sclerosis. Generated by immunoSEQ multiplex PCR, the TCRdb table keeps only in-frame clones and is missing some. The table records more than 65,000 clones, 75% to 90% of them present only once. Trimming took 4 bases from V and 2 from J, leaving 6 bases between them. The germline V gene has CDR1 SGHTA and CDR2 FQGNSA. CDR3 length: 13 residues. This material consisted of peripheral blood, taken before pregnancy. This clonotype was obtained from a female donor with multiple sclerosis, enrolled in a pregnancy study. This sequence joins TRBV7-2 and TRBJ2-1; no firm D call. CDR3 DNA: TGTGCCAGCAGCTATCGGGCCTACAATGAGCAGTTCTTC. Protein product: CASSYRAYNEQFF.